A selection of T cell receptor beta chains follows, all from one sample in a study of T cells in tumors and immune-related adverse events. Assay: immunoSEQ multiplex PCR; the TCRdb copy retains only in-frame clones and omits some. The top ten clones hold about 20% of a sample with a few thousand clones, approximately 82% of them seen once. The sequencing here drew on skin tissue, taken from a patient treated with anti-PD-1 therapy. The receptor set was obtained from a female donor with metastatic renal cell carcinoma. The CDR3 runs from the conserved cysteine through the conserved F or W. D genes are given only for firm matches. Part of the rows lack a size; the others show once, few, many or a class for expanded clones.

DNA: TGTGCCAGCAGCACCCTGAGGGACCTAGACTCTAACTATGGCTACACCTTC; CDR3: CASSTLRDLDSNYGYTF; J: TRBJ1-2; size: .; V: TRBV7-2; D: .
DNA: TGCAGCGTTAGCCTGGCTAGCGGAGGGACAGATACGCAGTATTTT; CDR3: CSVSLASGGTDTQYF; J: TRBJ2-3; size: .; V: TRBV29-1; D: TRBD2
DNA: TGTGCCAGCAGCTTGGTCGGTGACGCAGATACGCAGTATTTT; CDR3: CASSLVGDADTQYF; J: TRBJ2-3; size: .; V: TRBV5-6; D: .
DNA: TGTGCCAGCAGTACTCCCACCTACTTGGGCAATGAGCAGTTCTTC; CDR3: CASSTPTYLGNEQFF; J: TRBJ2-1; size: .; V: TRBV7-9; D: .
DNA: TGTGCTAGTGGTTTATTCCCCGGGACAGGGGGCGTTAGGAGATTTAGCAATGAGCAGTTCTTC; CDR3: CASGLFPGTGGVRRFSNEQFF; J: TRBJ2-1; size: once; V: TRBV12-5; D: TRBD1
DNA: TGTGCCAGCATTGCTGGCCTCTCCTCCCGCTACGAGCAGTACTTC; CDR3: CASIAGLSSRYEQYF; J: TRBJ2-7; size: .; V: TRBV27; D: .
DNA: TGTGCCAGCAGCGTAGAGGGAAGGAACACTGAAGCTTTCTTT; CDR3: CASSVEGRNTEAFF; J: TRBJ1-1; size: .; V: TRBV9; D: .
DNA: TGTGCCAGCAGCTTAGTTTTGTGGGAAGCTTTCTTT; CDR3: CASSLVLWEAFF; J: TRBJ1-1; size: once; V: TRBV7-9; D: .
DNA: TGTGCCAGCAGTAACAGGGGTTTGAACACTGAAGCTTTCTTT; CDR3: CASSNRGLNTEAFF; J: TRBJ1-1; size: .; V: TRBV28; D: TRBD1
DNA: TGTGCCACCGGGACGACAGGGAACACTGAAGCTTTCTTT; CDR3: CATGTTGNTEAFF; J: TRBJ1-1; size: .; V: TRBV15; D: .
DNA: TGTGCCAGCAGTGTAATACAGGGTTCCTCGCCACAAAATCAGCCCCAGCATTTT; CDR3: CASSVIQGSSPQNQPQHF; J: TRBJ1-5; size: .; V: TRBV2; D: .
DNA: TGTGCCAGCTCCCAGCCCGGGGGAGGCGGCCTTTCTATCTATGGCTACACCTTC; CDR3: CASSQPGGGGLSIYGYTF; J: TRBJ1-2; size: .; V: TRBV18; D: .
DNA: TGTGCCAGCAGTAAACCGGGACAGGGTCGGTACGAGCAGTACTTC; CDR3: CASSKPGQGRYEQYF; J: TRBJ2-7; size: .; V: TRBV6-1; D: TRBD1
DNA: TGTGCCAGCAGTCCAGGACTAGCGGGAGGGTTTGGGCAAGAGACCCAGTACTTC; CDR3: CASSPGLAGGFGQETQYF; J: TRBJ2-5; size: .; V: TRBV27; D: TRBD2
DNA: TGCGCCAGCAGCCAAGATCGGTTCCGTTCACTTTCTAACTATGGCTACACCTTC; CDR3: CASSQDRFRSLSNYGYTF; J: TRBJ1-2; size: .; V: TRBV4-3; D: .
DNA: TGTGCCAGCAGCTTAGCGACCGGGACCCAAGAGACCCAGTACTTC; CDR3: CASSLATGTQETQYF; J: TRBJ2-5; size: .; V: TRBV7-8; D: .
DNA: TGTGCCAGCTCCCTCCGGAGGGAGGGGACCTATGGCTACACCTTC; CDR3: CASSLRREGTYGYTF; J: TRBJ1-2; size: .; V: TRBV18; D: .
DNA: TGTGCCAGCACCTTGGGCCCTGATCGCTACAATGAGCAGTTCTTC; CDR3: CASTLGPDRYNEQFF; J: TRBJ2-1; size: .; V: TRBV27; D: .
DNA: TGCGCCAGCAGCTTGGGTGTTATGAACACTGAAGCTTTCTTT; CDR3: CASSLGVMNTEAFF; J: TRBJ1-1; size: .; V: TRBV5-1; D: .
DNA: TGTGCCAGCAGCGTAGGTTCGGGGTGGTCAGAGACCCAGTACTTC; CDR3: CASSVGSGWSETQYF; J: TRBJ2-5; size: .; V: TRBV9; D: .
DNA: TGTGCCAGCAGCGTAACAGGCTACGAGCAGTACTTC; CDR3: CASSVTGYEQYF; J: TRBJ2-7; size: .; V: TRBV7-2; D: .
DNA: TGTGCCATCAGTGACTCGTCAGGAGGGGACGAGCAGTACTTC; CDR3: CAISDSSGGDEQYF; J: TRBJ2-7; size: .; V: TRBV10-3; D: .
DNA: TGTGCCAGCAGGCCGGGGGCGGCCCGCACAGATACGCAGTATTTT; CDR3: CASRPGAARTDTQYF; J: TRBJ2-3; size: once; V: TRBV7-8; D: .
DNA: TGTGCCAGCAGTAACCCCCTCATCCCCAATCAGCCCCAGCATTTT; CDR3: CASSNPLIPNQPQHF; J: TRBJ1-5; size: .; V: TRBV28; D: .
DNA: TGTGCCAGCAGTTTTTTCGGGACTAGCGCTGATACGCAGTATTTT; CDR3: CASSFFGTSADTQYF; J: TRBJ2-3; size: .; V: TRBV2; D: TRBD2
DNA: TGTGCCAGCAGTGAATGGGGGGCAAGGGGGAACACTGAAGCTTTCTTT; CDR3: CASSEWGARGNTEAFF; J: TRBJ1-1; size: few; V: TRBV25-1; D: .
DNA: TGTGCCAGCAGTGAAGCGGTAAGGACAGGGTATGAAGCTTTCTTT; CDR3: CASSEAVRTGYEAFF; J: TRBJ1-1; size: .; V: TRBV2; D: TRBD1
DNA: TGTGCCAGCAGTTTGTGGCTCGGGGTGGACGGGGGCAATCAGCCCCAGCATTTT; CDR3: CASSLWLGVDGGNQPQHF; J: TRBJ1-5; size: .; V: TRBV28; D: .
DNA: TGCGCCAGCAGCTCCGGATCGCCCGACGGTCAGGGCACTGAAGCTTTCTTT; CDR3: CASSSGSPDGQGTEAFF; J: TRBJ1-1; size: .; V: TRBV5-1; D: .
DNA: TGTGCCAGCAGTGATGCCGGGACTACCATCTACGAGCAGTACTTC; CDR3: CASSDAGTTIYEQYF; J: TRBJ2-7; size: few; V: TRBV6-1; D: TRBD2
DNA: TGCGCCAGCAGCGGGATTGGGGCTACCATCTCCTACGAGCAGTACTTC; CDR3: CASSGIGATISYEQYF; J: TRBJ2-7; size: .; V: TRBV5-1; D: .
DNA: TGTGCCAGCAGCTTAGTGGGTGGCGTCTTCTACGAGCAGTACTTC; CDR3: CASSLVGGVFYEQYF; J: TRBJ2-7; size: .; V: TRBV11-2; D: .
DNA: TGCAGCGTTGAGTTGATTGGAAACACCATATATTTT; CDR3: CSVELIGNTIYF; J: TRBJ1-3; size: .; V: TRBV29-1; D: .